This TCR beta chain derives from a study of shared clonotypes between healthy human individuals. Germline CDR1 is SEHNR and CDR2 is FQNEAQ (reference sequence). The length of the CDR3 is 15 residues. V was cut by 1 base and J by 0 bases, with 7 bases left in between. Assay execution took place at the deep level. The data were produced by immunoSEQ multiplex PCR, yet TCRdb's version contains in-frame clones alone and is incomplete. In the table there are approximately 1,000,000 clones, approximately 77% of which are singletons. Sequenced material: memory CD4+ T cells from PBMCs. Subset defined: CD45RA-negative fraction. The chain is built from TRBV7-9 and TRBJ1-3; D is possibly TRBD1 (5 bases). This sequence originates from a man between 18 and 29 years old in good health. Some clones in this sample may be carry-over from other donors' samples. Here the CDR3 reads CASSLGGGSGNTIYF. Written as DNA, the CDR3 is TGTGCCAGCAGCTTAGGCGGGGGCTCTGGAAACACCATATATTTT.